This is a list of T cell receptor beta chains from one sample in a study of cytomegalovirus exposure and HLA in healthy donors. Data came from immunoSEQ multiplex PCR; TCRdb stores just in-frame clones and leaves some out. The sample has about 110,000 clones; about 80% are singletons. Sample: PBMCs. The receptors derive from a woman aged 50 to 60 in good health and CMV-seropositive. Both conserved end residues are part of each CDR3. The D gene is left open where the match is weak. Only part of the rows carry a size: once, few, many, or a class if the clone is expanded.

D: TRBD1
J: TRBJ2-5
V: TRBV7-3
size: NA
CDR3: CASSRDRGSETQYF
DNA: TGTGCCAGCAGCCGGGACAGGGGTTCAGAGACCCAGTACTTC

D: TRBD1
J: TRBJ1-6
V: TRBV2
size: few
CDR3: CASSAGTGDSPLHF
DNA: TGTGCCAGCAGTGCCGGGACAGGGGATTCACCCCTCCACTTT

D: TRBD2
J: TRBJ2-2
V: TRBV9
size: NA
CDR3: CASSVNSGRNTGELFF
DNA: TGTGCCAGCAGCGTAAATAGCGGGAGGAACACCGGGGAGCTGTTTTTT

D: TRBD1
J: TRBJ1-6
V: TRBV7-2
size: few
CDR3: CASRQGVLNSPLHF
DNA: TGTGCCTCGCGACAGGGGGTGCTTAATTCACCCCTCCACTTT

D: NA
J: TRBJ2-5
V: TRBV9
size: NA
CDR3: CASSVVGGTGTQYF
DNA: TGTGCCAGCAGCGTAGTGGGCGGGACGGGGACCCAGTACTTC

D: NA
J: TRBJ2-1
V: TRBV6-6
size: NA
CDR3: CASKADRYNEQFF
DNA: TGTGCCAGCAAAGCGGACAGATACAATGAGCAGTTCTTC

D: TRBD1
J: TRBJ2-3
V: TRBV7-6
size: NA
CDR3: CASSRGQGSPTDTQYF
DNA: TGTGCCAGCAGCCGCGGACAGGGTAGTCCCACAGATACGCAGTATTTT

D: TRBD1
J: TRBJ2-1
V: TRBV19
size: NA
CDR3: CASSIAPTGYYNEQFF
DNA: TGTGCCAGTAGTATCGCACCGACAGGGTACTACAATGAGCAGTTCTTC

D: NA
J: TRBJ1-2
V: TRBV7-6
size: few
CDR3: CASSLQGGDGYTF
DNA: TGTGCCAGCAGCTTACAGGGAGGGGACGGCTACACCTTC

D: TRBD1
J: TRBJ2-3
V: TRBV9
size: few
CDR3: CASSIRGRGTDTQYF
DNA: TGTGCCAGCAGCATCAGGGGGCGCGGCACAGATACGCAGTATTTT

D: TRBD1
J: TRBJ1-5
V: TRBV4-1
size: NA
CDR3: CASSQVLGRTGGGQPQHF
DNA: TGCGCCAGCAGCCAAGTACTGGGGAGGACAGGGGGAGGACAGCCCCAGCATTTT

D: TRBD1
J: TRBJ1-2
V: TRBV5-1
size: NA
CDR3: CASSLSGTVNYGYTF
DNA: TGCGCCAGCAGCTTATCCGGGACAGTTAACTATGGCTACACCTTC

D: TRBD2
J: TRBJ2-1
V: TRBV27
size: NA
CDR3: CASSFAGSGSGSDEQFF
DNA: TGTGCCAGCAGTTTCGCGGGAAGCGGGAGCGGGAGCGATGAGCAGTTCTTC

D: NA
J: TRBJ1-5
V: TRBV6-5
size: NA
CDR3: CASISLSNQPQHF
DNA: TGTGCCAGCATCTCATTGAGTAATCAGCCCCAGCATTTT

D: TRBD2
J: TRBJ2-2
V: TRBV19
size: once
CDR3: CASSRASGRHSELFF
DNA: TGTGCCAGTAGTAGGGCTAGCGGGAGGCATTCGGAGCTGTTTTTT

D: TRBD2
J: TRBJ2-2
V: TRBV5-1
size: NA
CDR3: CASTTLAGGTGELFF
DNA: TGCGCCAGCACAACCCTAGCGGGCGGCACCGGGGAGCTGTTTTTT

D: NA
J: TRBJ1-2
V: TRBV5-4
size: NA
CDR3: CASRRELANYGYTF
DNA: TGTGCCAGCAGACGGGAGTTAGCTAACTATGGCTACACCTTC

D: TRBD2
J: TRBJ2-3
V: TRBV18
size: NA
CDR3: CASSPPAGVADTQYF
DNA: TGTGCCAGCTCACCACCCGCGGGAGTGGCAGATACGCAGTATTTT

D: TRBD2
J: TRBJ2-5
V: TRBV4-1
size: NA
CDR3: CASSQTTSGGAQTQYF
DNA: TGCGCCAGCAGCCAAACGACTAGCGGGGGGGCCCAGACCCAGTACTTC

D: NA
J: TRBJ2-5
V: TRBV13
size: NA
CDR3: CASSLQRAEETQYF
DNA: TGTGCCAGCAGTCTTCAGAGGGCCGAAGAGACCCAGTACTTC

D: NA
J: TRBJ2-1
V: TRBV18
size: NA
CDR3: CASSPSWEDNEQFF
DNA: TGTGCCAGCTCACCAAGTTGGGAGGACAATGAGCAGTTCTTC

D: NA
J: TRBJ1-5
V: TRBV21-1
size: NA
CDR3: CASSTGQEQPQHF
DNA: TGTGCCAGCAGCACCGGACAGGAACAGCCCCAGCATTTT

D: NA
J: TRBJ1-1
V: TRBV4-1
size: NA
CDR3: CASSQDPQGRVTEAFF
DNA: TGCGCCAGCAGCCAAGATCCCCAGGGGCGGGTCACTGAAGCTTTCTTT

D: TRBD1
J: TRBJ2-7
V: TRBV2
size: few
CDR3: CASGTGQPSYEQYF
DNA: TGTGCCAGCGGGACGGGACAGCCATCCTACGAGCAGTACTTC

D: NA
J: TRBJ2-1
V: TRBV11-1
size: NA
CDR3: CASSLEWADEQFF
DNA: TGTGCCAGCAGCTTAGAGTGGGCCGATGAGCAGTTCTTC

D: NA
J: TRBJ2-5
V: TRBV12-5
size: NA
CDR3: CASGSGQSVSQETQYF
DNA: TGTGCTAGTGGTTCCGGACAGAGCGTTTCCCAAGAGACCCAGTACTTC

D: TRBD2
J: TRBJ2-2
V: TRBV7-9
size: NA
CDR3: CASSVGLADTGELFF
DNA: TGTGCCAGCAGCGTAGGACTAGCGGACACCGGGGAGCTGTTTTTT

D: NA
J: TRBJ2-5
V: TRBV5-4
size: NA
CDR3: CASSFEVQETQYF
DNA: TGTGCCAGCAGCTTCGAGGTCCAAGAGACCCAGTACTTC

D: NA
J: TRBJ2-5
V: TRBV19
size: NA
CDR3: CASSTEETQYF
DNA: TGTGCCAGTAGTACCGAAGAGACCCAGTACTTC

D: NA
J: TRBJ2-5
V: TRBV7-3
size: NA
CDR3: CASSSLAKETQYF
DNA: TGTGCCAGCAGCTCCTTAGCGAAAGAGACCCAGTACTTC

D: NA
J: TRBJ1-3
V: TRBV27
size: NA
CDR3: CASSRELAGEGGNTIYF
DNA: TGTGCCAGCTCCCGAGAATTGGCGGGGGAAGGCGGAAACACCATATATTTT

D: NA
J: TRBJ2-3
V: TRBV7-2
size: NA
CDR3: CASSLASPDTQYF
DNA: TGTGCCAGCAGCTTAGCGAGTCCAGATACGCAGTATTTT

D: NA
J: TRBJ2-2
V: TRBV7-9
size: NA
CDR3: CASRHPGGTGELFF
DNA: TGTGCCAGCAGACATCCCGGGGGCACCGGGGAGCTGTTTTTT

D: TRBD1
J: TRBJ2-7
V: TRBV9
size: once
CDR3: CASSAGQGPYEQYF
DNA: TGTGCCAGCAGCGCGGGACAGGGGCCCTACGAGCAGTACTTC

D: NA
J: TRBJ2-1
V: TRBV9
size: NA
CDR3: CASGGTQLYNEQFF
DNA: TGTGCCAGCGGAGGAACACAGCTATACAATGAGCAGTTCTTC

D: NA
J: TRBJ1-1
V: TRBV7-8
size: NA
CDR3: CASMRLRGSNPEAFF
DNA: TGTGCCAGCATGAGATTGAGAGGTTCGAATCCTGAAGCTTTCTTT

D: TRBD2
J: TRBJ2-1
V: TRBV6-4
size: NA
CDR3: CASSDSSGGRDEQFF
DNA: TGTGCCAGCAGTGACTCTAGCGGGGGGCGTGATGAGCAGTTCTTC